This T cell receptor (beta chain) was recovered during a study of blood T cells in healthy people across ages. Overall study findings and caveats: Since the PBMCs were unsorted, naive and antigen-experienced cells could not be conclusively compared. Older individuals had lower TCR beta diversity per million T cells (the decline was roughly linear).

The authors ran a second PCR of roughly 7 to 11 cycles using a sample-barcoded 5' primer and a J-beta primer mix. Tagging of each cDNA molecule was performed by a template-switch adaptor with 12 random nucleotides. TCRdb re-called the 5' RACE reads through MiXCR, storing one row per CDR3 protein. The sample lists about 320,000 distinct CDR3 sequences, 27% occurring once. Each sample yielded at least 6 million isolated PBMCs. Notes on this clonotype: What it recognizes is unknown.

V was clipped by 3 bases and J by 6 bases, with 24 bases between them. This CDR3 has 17 amino acids. From germline, CDR1 is DFQATT and CDR2 SNEGSKA (reference sequence). Sequencing used blood. The V and J genes are TRBV20-1 and TRBJ2-1; D may be TRBD2 (6 bases). This clonotype originated in a woman aged 70-85 years in good health. The CDR3 reads CSASPRLADTLGNEQFF. The CDR3 DNA sequence: TGCAGTGCTAGTCCCCGATTAGCGGACACCTTAGGCAATGAGCAGTTCTTC.